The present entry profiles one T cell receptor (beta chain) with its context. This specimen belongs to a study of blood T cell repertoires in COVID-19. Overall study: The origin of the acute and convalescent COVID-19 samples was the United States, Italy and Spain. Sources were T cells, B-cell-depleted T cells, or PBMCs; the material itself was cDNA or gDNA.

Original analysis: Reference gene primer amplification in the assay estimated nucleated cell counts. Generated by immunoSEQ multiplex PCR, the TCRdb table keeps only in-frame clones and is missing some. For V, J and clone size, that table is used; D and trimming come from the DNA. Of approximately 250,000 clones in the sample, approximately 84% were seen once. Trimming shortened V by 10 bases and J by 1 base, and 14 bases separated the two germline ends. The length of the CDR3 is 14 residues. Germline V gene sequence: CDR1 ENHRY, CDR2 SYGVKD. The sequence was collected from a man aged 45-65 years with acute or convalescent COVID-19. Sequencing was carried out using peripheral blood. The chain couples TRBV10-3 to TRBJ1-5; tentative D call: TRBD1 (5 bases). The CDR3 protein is CATSREASNQPQHF. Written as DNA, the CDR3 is TGTGCCACCAGCAGGGAGGCGAGCAATCAGCCCCAGCATTTT.